The next 8 T cell receptor beta chains were all read from a single sample in a study of cytomegalovirus exposure and HLA in healthy donors. PCR primers comprised 60 Vbeta and 13 Jbeta primers. Method: immunoSEQ multiplex PCR; TCRdb's copy keeps in-frame clones and lacks some. Of approximately 100,000 clones listed, over 60% are singletons. Sequenced: PBMCs. These receptor sequences come from a man aged 60 to 75 in good health and CMV-seropositive.

The chain carries TRBV7-8 and TRBJ1-3, with D possibly matching TRBD1 (5 bases). V was shortened by 1 base and J by 0 bases, with 16 bases between the two germline ends. The germline V gene encodes CDR1 SGHVS and CDR2 FQNEAQ. The length of the CDR3 is 18 residues. The DNA of the CDR3 is TGTGCCAGCAGCTTAGAGGGGTTTACCAAACTCTCTGGAAACACCATATATTTT. Residues: CASSLEGFTKLSGNTIYF.

V is TRBV5-1 and J is TRBJ2-2; a possible D gene is TRBD2 (5 bases). The germline V gene has CDR1 SGHRS and CDR2 YFSETQ. CDR3 length: 15 amino acids. The ends were cut back, 4 bases at V and 4 bases at J, with 14 bases in the middle. The CDR3 DNA follows: TGCGCCAGCAGCCGGGGTACGCTAACCACCGGGGAGCTGTTTTTT. The encoded protein is CASSRGTLTTGELFF.

The CDR3 DNA reads TGTGCCAGCAGCCAAGAGCAAACAGGGGACGGAGCTAACTATGGCTACACCTTC. It codes for CASSQEQTGDGANYGYTF. V gene TRBV4-2 combines with J gene TRBJ1-2, with 7 bases lining up with TRBD1. This CDR3 is built from 18 residues. Trimming at V came to 0 bases and at J to 0 bases, leaving 10 bases not matched to a gene. Per the germline V gene, CDR1 is LGHNA and CDR2 is YNFKEQ.

The chain is built from TRBV9 and TRBJ2-3; TRBD1 matches 9 bases. CDR3 length: 15 residues. The V gene end was trimmed by 3 bases and the J gene end by 0 bases; junction bases not matched to a gene: 2. Germline-derived CDR1 and CDR2 are SGDLS and YYNGEE. This CDR3 reads CASSAGTGSTDTQYF. CDR3 DNA: TGTGCCAGCAGCGCCGGGACAGGGAGCACAGATACGCAGTATTTT.

The rearrangement links TRBV6-6 to TRBJ2-7; D might be TRBD2 (6 bases). Trimming cost V 6 bases and J 6 bases, with 12 bases left between them. The CDR3 sequence is 12 residues long. Germline V CDR1 and CDR2: MNHNY, SVGAGI (reference sequence). The CDR3 DNA follows: TGTGCCAGCAGCTACGGGAGTTCCGAGCAGTACTTC. Its protein is CASSYGSSEQYF.

This clone was counted between two and nine times. V and J are TRBV10-3 and TRBJ2-1; 9 bases map to TRBD1. CDR3 length: 15 residues. Germline-derived CDR1 and CDR2 are ENHRY and SYGVKD. The V and J ends lost 5 bases and 7 bases, in that order; junction bases with no gene match: 9. In nucleotides, the CDR3 is TGTGCCATCAGTCCTACAGGGGGCTATTTGAATGAGCAGTTCTTC. Translating it yields CAISPTGGYLNEQFF.

The V gene is TRBV5-5, the J gene TRBJ2-3, with 7 bases aligning to TRBD1. The germline gives CDR1 SGHKS, CDR2 YYEKEE (reference sequence). Losses at the gene ends were 4 bases for V and 4 bases for J; bases not matched to a gene: 9. The CDR3 runs to 15 residues. CDR3: CASSPRQGESDTQYF. The CDR3, as DNA: TGTGCCAGCAGCCCCCGACAGGGTGAATCAGATACGCAGTATTTT. Using reference TRBV5-5 and TRBJ2-3 for the parts outside the CDR3, the full variable domain is DAGVTQSPTHLIKTRGQQVTLRCSPISGHKSVSWYQQVLGQGPQFIFQYYEKEERGRGNFPDRFSARQFPNYSSELNVNALLLGDSALYLCASSPRQGESDTQYFGPGTRLTVL.

The rearrangement joins TRBV9 to TRBJ1-3; D not resolved. The germline CDR1 and CDR2 sequences are SGDLS and YYNGEE. There are 14 residues in the CDR3. V gave up 0 bases and J gave up 0 bases, with 4 bases separating them. The CDR3 sequence: CASSVAFSGNTIYF. CDR3 coding DNA: TGTGCCAGCAGCGTAGCGTTCTCTGGAAACACCATATATTTT.